The entry that follows covers one TCR beta chain sequence. The V gene end was trimmed by 4 bases and the J gene end by 2 bases; junction bases not matched to a gene: 7. From germline, CDR1 is SGHRS and CDR2 YFSETQ. CDR3 length equals 16 residues. Profiling relied on immunoSEQ multiplex PCR, and the TCRdb table lists in-frame clones only, not all of them. The repertoire has around 170,000 clones, around 83% of them found once; the top ten carry 6.5% to 8.5%. The sample belongs to a study of blood T cell repertoires in COVID-19. Sequencing was carried out using peripheral blood. The chain has TRBV5-1 and TRBJ2-1; TRBD2 agrees at 9 bases. This clonotype was obtained from a woman in her 70s with COVID-19, enrolled during active disease. This CDR3 is CASSDPSGNPYNEQFF. CDR3 bases: TGCGCCAGCAGCGACCCTAGCGGGAACCCCTACAATGAGCAGTTCTTC.